The next 12 T cell receptor beta chains were all read from a single sample in a study of control samples from healthy donors and cancer patients. TCRdb keeps only in-frame clones here, not all; method: immunoSEQ multiplex PCR. This sample has tens of thousands of clones, with about nine tenths found just once. Input material: blood. Every receptor here comes from a man aged 50-59 years in good health.

With regard to this clone: Germline and junction disagree at one end, which may indicate a read error. The genes are TRBV7-9 and TRBJ1-3, with D maybe TRBD1 (5 bases). The CDR3 covers 19 residues. Per germline, CDR1 SEHNR and CDR2 FQNEAQ (reference sequence). The CDR3 region has the DNA TGTGCCAGCAGCTTAGGGGGCATGGCGAATCGGGGAAGGGAGTCAGGCCCCCCCTTT. Residues: CASSLGGMANRGRESGPPF.

The sample holds one count of this clone. DNA of the CDR3: TGTGCCAGCGCCGCCCGGGGGTGGGAGACCCAGTACTTC. Amino acid sequence: CASAARGWETQYF. This sequence joins TRBV6-6 and TRBJ2-5, with D possibly being TRBD2 (6 bases). The V and J ends lost 8 bases and 5 bases respectively, with 15 bases between them. The CDR3 sequence is 13 residues long. Germline CDR1 is MNHNY and CDR2 is SVGAGI (reference sequence).

V gene TRBV27 combines with J gene TRBJ1-1; D remains unclear. This CDR3 has 13 amino acids. V lost 3 bases and J 1 base, leaving 6 bases between the germline ends. CDR1 is MNHEY and CDR2 is SMNVEV in the germline V gene (reference sequence). In DNA, the CDR3 is TGTGCCAGCAGTTTCACCTCGAACACTGAAGCTTTCTTT. As protein: CASSFTSNTEAFF.

The V and J genes are TRBV19 and TRBJ1-6; unclear D gene. Germline V gene sequence: CDR1 LNHDA, CDR2 SQIVND (reference sequence). Trimming left V 7 bases short and J 4 bases short, with 11 bases between. The CDR3 length is 14 residues. In DNA, the CDR3 is TGTGCCAGTACTCCGGGAATGTATAATTCACCCCTCCACTTT. Encoded protein: CASTPGMYNSPLHF. Drawing the rest from reference TRBV19 and TRBJ1-6, the complete variable domain is DGGITQSPKYLFRKEGQNVTLSCEQNLNHDAMYWYRQDPGQGLRLIYYSQIVNDFQKGDIAEGYSVSREKKESFPLTVTSAQKNPTAFYLCASTPGMYNSPLHFGNGTRLTVT.

This chain uses TRBV5-1 with TRBJ2-3, with 8 bases identical to TRBD1. The germline CDR1 and CDR2 sequences are SGHRS and YFSETQ. V trimming: 4 bases; J trimming: 5 bases; junction bases outside the gene matches: 9. The CDR3 is made up of 15 amino acids. The CDR3 region is CASSILGQGLDTQYF. CDR3 bases: TGCGCCAGCAGCATCCTTGGACAGGGTTTAGATACGCAGTATTTT.

About this clone itself: At one boundary the junction diverges from the germline segment, which might be a read error. This chain connects TRBV6-5 to TRBJ2-5; D is possibly TRBD1 or TRBD2 (5 bases each). CDR1 and CDR2 (germline): MNHEY, SVGAGI. The CDR3 length is 15 residues. CDR3 sequence reads: CVSSYSGPQAETQYF. Written as DNA, the CDR3 is TGTGTCAGCAGTTACTCGGGGCCCCAGGCGGAGACCCAGTACTTC.

The DNA of the CDR3 is TGTGCCAGCAGTAACAGGGGCTTAGCTTCACCCCTCCACTTT. Translation gives CASSNRGLASPLHF. The chain is built from TRBV2 and TRBJ1-6, with 7 bases identical to TRBD1. CDR3 length: 14 amino acids. J gave up 9 bases and V 5 bases, and 7 bases lay outside the gene matches. Germline V gene data show CDR1 as SNHLY and CDR2 as FYNNEI.

This clone was detected once. The chain carries TRBV4-2 and TRBJ2-7; TRBD1 might be the D (6 bases). The CDR3 has 13 residues. Germline lookup yields CDR1 LGHNA and CDR2 YNFKEQ. Trimming took 5 bases from V and 6 from J, leaving 14 bases between them. As DNA, the CDR3 is TGTGCCAGCAGCTGGGTGGGGGCTGGCGAGCAGTACTTC. Residues: CASSWVGAGEQYF.

This chain joins TRBV2 and TRBJ2-1, with 7 bases identical to TRBD1. CDR3 size: 14 residues. Germline V gene sequence: CDR1 SNHLY, CDR2 FYNNEI. The V segment lost 7 bases and the J segment 7 bases; nucleotides outside the gene matches: 10. Here the CDR3 reads CASKVTGLGNEQFF. CDR3 bases: TGTGCCAGCAAGGTGACAGGGTTGGGTAATGAGCAGTTCTTC.

J is TRBJ2-3 and V is TRBV18; perhaps TRBD1 as D (6 bases). The CDR3 contains 14 residues. The germline V and J ends were trimmed by 2 bases and 3 bases, with 9 bases remaining between them. CDR1 is KGHSH and CDR2 is LQKENI in the germline V gene. This CDR3 reads CASSPSQGTDTQYF. CDR3 sequence (DNA): TGTGCCAGCTCACCAAGTCAGGGGACAGATACGCAGTATTTT.

The V gene is TRBV2, the J gene TRBJ2-3; D gene uncertain. Trimming stripped 7 bases from V and 2 bases from J, with 7 bases between. The CDR3 runs to 12 residues. The germline gives CDR1 SNHLY, CDR2 FYNNEI. DNA of the CDR3: TGTGCCAGCACGGCAGACACAGATACGCAGTATTTT. Protein sequence: CASTADTDTQYF.

The V and J genes are TRBV15 and TRBJ2-5; TRBD2 matches 8 bases. J was trimmed by 5 bases and V by 0 bases; bases with no gene match: 8. This CDR3 spans 16 amino acids. Germline V lookup: CDR1 LNHNV, CDR2 YYDKDF (reference sequence). CDR3 nucleotide sequence: TGTGCCACCAGCAGAGAATTGGGCGGGGGGCCGGAGACCCAGTACTTC. Translated, it gives CATSRELGGGPETQYF.